This T cell receptor (beta chain) emerged from a study of radiotherapy plus CTLA-4 blockade in lung cancer. Study context: About 17% of enrolled patients responded objectively, and around 30% had disease control.

Regarding the study as a whole: Blood-borne expansion of tumor-derived TCR clones followed radiotherapy plus ipilimumab.

The table came from immunoSEQ multiplex PCR; TCRdb's copy has only in-frame clones and leaves some out. The profile covers some 80,000 clones, with approximately 84% appearing a single time and 0.65% to 0.85% taken by the ten largest. There are a few counts of this clone. As yet, its antigen is unknown. CDR1 and CDR2 from the germline V gene are SGHNT and YENEEA. Trimming stripped 5 bases from V and 3 bases from J, with 10 bases between. The CDR3 is 14 residues long. Sequenced here: peripheral blood, sampled from a patient treated with radiotherapy plus ipilimumab. This TCR came from a human donor with non-small cell lung cancer who had stable disease on radiotherapy plus ipilimumab. The V and J genes are TRBV11-3 and TRBJ2-2; maybe TRBD2 (5 bases). CDR3: CASSRDGDTGELFF. The CDR3 nucleotides read TGTGCCAGCAGCCGAGACGGGGACACCGGGGAGCTGTTTTTT.